This T cell receptor (beta chain) stems from a study of T cells in localized non-small cell lung cancer. A word on this clone: Its antigen is as yet unknown.

This CDR3 has 15 residues. V dropped 1 base and J dropped 11 bases, with 20 bases sitting between them. CDR1 and CDR2 (germline): MGHDK, SYGVNS. Profiled with immunoSEQ multiplex PCR; TCRdb holds only in-frame clones, not every one. The top ten clones hold less than 30% of a sample with some 21,000 clones, over 75% of them seen once. The study's findings and limits: The study sequenced only one region of the tumor. As a result, intratumor heterogeneity could not be excluded and remains possible. Density of T cells in blood, when higher, went with longer overall survival. Measurement of T cell clonality placed uninvolved adjacent lung highest, above the level in tumor.

V is TRBV25-1 and J is TRBJ2-5, with TRBD1 as a possible D gene (6 bases). Here the sequenced sample was peripheral blood mononuclear cells, taken before any cancer treatment. The TCR comes from a male donor at least 60 years old with stage II lung adenocarcinoma. The CDR3 nucleotides read TGTGCCAGCAGTGAATCTTTAGTGGGGGCGGCATCGCAGTACTTC. Protein product: CASSESLVGAASQYF.